Sequencing of this T cell receptor beta chain was carried out in a study of cytomegalovirus exposure and HLA in healthy donors. Study-level results: Prior analysis indicated that the majority of TCR beta V segments exhibited productivity approximately 87% or approximately 30% of the time. The analysis excluded some indistinguishable V segments, including TRBV6-2 and TRBV6-3.

A multiplex PCR was run with 60 Vbeta primers and 13 Jbeta primers. Produced via immunoSEQ multiplex PCR; TCRdb's table is partial and in-frame only. This sample has 120,000 to 150,000 clones, with over 75% found just once. With V trimmed by 4 bases and J by 2 bases, 5 bases remained unmatched. Per germline, CDR1 SGHRS and CDR2 YFSETQ. The CDR3 is 15 residues long. Regarding this clone: The antigen remains undetermined.

The gene calls are TRBV5-1 and TRBJ2-2, with 7 bases matching TRBD1. Sequencing was carried out using PBMCs. The sequence was collected from a male donor in good health and CMV-seronegative. For the CDR3, the DNA is TGCGCCAGCAGCCCTACAGGGGAAAACACCGGGGAGCTGTTTTTT. Its protein is CASSPTGENTGELFF.